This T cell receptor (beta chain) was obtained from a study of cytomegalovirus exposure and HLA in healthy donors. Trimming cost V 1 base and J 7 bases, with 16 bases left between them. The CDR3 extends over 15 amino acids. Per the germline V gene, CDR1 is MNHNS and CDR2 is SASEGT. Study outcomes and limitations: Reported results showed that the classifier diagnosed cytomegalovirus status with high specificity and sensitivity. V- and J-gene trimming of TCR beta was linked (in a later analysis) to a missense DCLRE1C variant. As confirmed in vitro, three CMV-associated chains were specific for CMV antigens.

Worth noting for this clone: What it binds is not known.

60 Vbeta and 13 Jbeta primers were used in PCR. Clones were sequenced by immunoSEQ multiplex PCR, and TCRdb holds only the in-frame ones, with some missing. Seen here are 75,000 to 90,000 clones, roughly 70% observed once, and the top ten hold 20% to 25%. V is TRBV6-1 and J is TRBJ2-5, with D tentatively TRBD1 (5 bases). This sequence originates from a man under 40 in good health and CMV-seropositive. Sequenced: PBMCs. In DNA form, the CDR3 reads TGTGCCAGCAGTGAAGGAAGGGGCCCGTGGGGGACCCAGTACTTC. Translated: CASSEGRGPWGTQYF.